This T cell receptor (beta chain) was documented in a study of blood T cell repertoires in COVID-19. In assigning cohorts, the study relied on participant-reported clinical history. Only in-frame clones appear in the TCRdb table, and some are missing; sequencing was by immunoSEQ multiplex PCR. The sample carries approximately 140,000 clones, approximately 87% recorded once. V was pared by 1 base and J by 5 bases, with 11 bases between. The CDR3 has 14 residues. Germline CDR1 KGHSH, CDR2 LQKENI. The chain has TRBV18 and TRBJ1-2, with D unresolved. This receptor was taken from a woman in her 30s with acute COVID-19. Sequenced material: PBMCs or T cells enriched from blood (not recorded which). CDR3 amino acids: CASSPRDGRYGYTF. CDR3 bases: TGTGCCAGCTCACCACGGGATGGGAGATATGGCTACACCTTC.